This entry describes one T cell receptor (beta chain). This record comes from a study of T cells in Graves' hyperthyroidism and ophthalmopathy. In patients aged 18 to 65, hyperthyroidism was newly diagnosed, with duration under 2 months. Together with thyroid ultrasound, orbital computed tomography, serum thyroxine and TRAb, clinical symptoms were used for diagnoses. Per the germline V gene, CDR1 is LNHDA and CDR2 is SQIVND (reference sequence). V gave up 6 bases and J gave up 0 bases, with 6 bases separating them. The CDR3 totals 13 residues. It was RNA transcripts that yielded the amplified TCR beta CDR3 regions. With the HTBI primer set, the TCR CDR3 went through a first round of RT-PCR. A single record per CDR3 protein comes from TCRdb applying MiXCR to the multiplex PCR reads. Among hundreds of thousands of distinct CDR3 sequences listed, under 15% were seen once.

Sequencing was done on a sample of blood. V is TRBV19 and J is TRBJ2-1; unclear D gene. This receptor was obtained from a woman in her late teens or twenties with Graves' hyperthyroidism. This chain's CDR3 is CASRGNSYNEQFF. The CDR3 DNA sequence: TGTGCCAGTAGGGGGAACTCCTACAATGAGCAGTTCTTC. Together with reference TRBV19 and TRBJ2-1, the CDR3 gives the full variable domain: DGGITQSPKYLFRKEGQNVTLSCEQNLNHDAMYWYRQDPGQGLRLIYYSQIVNDFQKGDIAEGYSVSREKKESFPLTVTSAQKNPTAFYLCASRGNSYNEQFFGPGTRLTVL.